These T cell receptor beta chains were read from a single sample in a study of T cells after posttransplantation cyclophosphamide. Only in-frame clones appear in the TCRdb table, and some are missing; sequencing was by immunoSEQ multiplex PCR. Among over 10,000 clones listed, under 2.5% were seen once. The sample in question was PBMCs, obtained after allogeneic stem cell transplant with posttransplant cyclophosphamide. The receptor source for this set is a male patient between 25 and 40 years old who received an allogeneic stem cell transplant from a related donor, was CMV-positive, and had no GVHD. Among the T cells, some may be from the graft donor. The CDR3 runs from the conserved cysteine through the conserved F or W. A D gene is named only where the DNA matches it firmly. Expanded clones get a size class; other rows say once, few or many, or leave the size out.

clone size: few; V gene: TRBV6-1; D gene: .; J gene: TRBJ2-3; CDR3 DNA: TGTGCCAGCAGTGAACAGGGGAAGGATACGCAGTATTTT; CDR3 protein: CASSEQGKDTQYF
clone size: few; V gene: TRBV7-9; D gene: .; J gene: TRBJ1-2; CDR3 DNA: TGTGCCAGCAGCTTTACAGGGATAGACTATGGCTACACCTTC; CDR3 protein: CASSFTGIDYGYTF
clone size: few; V gene: TRBV15; D gene: .; J gene: TRBJ2-3; CDR3 DNA: TGTGCCACCAGCCCACGGCGGGGACGCACAGATACGCAGTATTTT; CDR3 protein: CATSPRRGRTDTQYF
clone size: few; V gene: TRBV30; D gene: TRBD1; J gene: TRBJ2-1; CDR3 DNA: TGTGCCTGGTCGACAGGGACGGATGAGCAGTTCTTC; CDR3 protein: CAWSTGTDEQFF
clone size: .; V gene: TRBV27; D gene: TRBD2; J gene: TRBJ2-5; CDR3 DNA: TGTGCCAGCAGTCACGGGACTAGGAGTTATGAGACCCAGTACTTC; CDR3 protein: CASSHGTRSYETQYF
clone size: few; V gene: TRBV6-1; D gene: .; J gene: TRBJ2-1; CDR3 DNA: TGTGCCAGCAGTGACCTGCTAGGCAATGAGCAGTTCTTC; CDR3 protein: CASSDLLGNEQFF
clone size: few; V gene: TRBV2; D gene: .; J gene: TRBJ1-4; CDR3 DNA: TGTGCCAGCGCAGGGCTTACTAATGAAAAACTGTTTTTT; CDR3 protein: CASAGLTNEKLFF
clone size: .; V gene: TRBV5-1; D gene: .; J gene: TRBJ2-7; CDR3 DNA: TGCGCCAGCAGCTTGGATACAGGATACGAGCAGTACTTC; CDR3 protein: CASSLDTGYEQYF
clone size: few; V gene: TRBV6-1; D gene: .; J gene: TRBJ1-3; CDR3 DNA: TGTGCCAGCATTGGCGGGGTCTCTGGAAACACCATATATTTT; CDR3 protein: CASIGGVSGNTIYF
clone size: few; V gene: TRBV27; D gene: .; J gene: TRBJ1-2; CDR3 DNA: TGTGCCAGCAGTTTATCAGGGGATGGTCTTTTTGGCTACACCTTC; CDR3 protein: CASSLSGDGLFGYTF
clone size: .; V gene: TRBV19; D gene: TRBD2; J gene: TRBJ2-2; CDR3 DNA: TGTGCCAGTACCGGGACTAGCGGCCCCCGACGGACCGGGGAGCTGTTTTTT; CDR3 protein: CASTGTSGPRRTGELFF
clone size: few; V gene: TRBV28; D gene: TRBD2; J gene: TRBJ2-2; CDR3 DNA: TGTGCCAGCAGTTTAGCAGCGGGAGCGGCGGGGGAGCTGTTTTTT; CDR3 protein: CASSLAAGAAGELFF
clone size: .; V gene: TRBV21-1; D gene: .; J gene: TRBJ2-3; CDR3 DNA: TGTGCCAGCAGCGAAAAATCGCAGGGGGCCGGCACAGATACGCAGTATTTT; CDR3 protein: CASSEKSQGAGTDTQYF
clone size: .; V gene: TRBV9; D gene: .; J gene: TRBJ2-3; CDR3 DNA: TGTGCCAGCAGCGTGGCGCCGCGCACACAGTTCTTAGTTCCCCTCAGCACAGATACGCAGTATTTT; CDR3 protein: CASSVAPRTQFLVPLSTDTQYF
clone size: .; V gene: TRBV7-9; D gene: .; J gene: TRBJ2-7; CDR3 DNA: TGTGCCAGCAGCAGTTTACGCGGCTACGAGCAGTACTTC; CDR3 protein: CASSSLRGYEQYF
clone size: .; V gene: TRBV4-2; D gene: TRBD2; J gene: TRBJ2-7; CDR3 DNA: TGTGCCAGCAGCCAAGCGACTAGCGTAAACTACGAGCAGTACTTC; CDR3 protein: CASSQATSVNYEQYF
clone size: few; V gene: TRBV27; D gene: .; J gene: TRBJ1-1; CDR3 DNA: TGTGCCAGCAGTTTCGGCGGAATCACTGAAGCTTTCTTT; CDR3 protein: CASSFGGITEAFF
clone size: few; V gene: TRBV10-3; D gene: .; J gene: TRBJ1-3; CDR3 DNA: TGTGCCATCATGGAGTCTACTGGAAACACCATATATTTT; CDR3 protein: CAIMESTGNTIYF
clone size: .; V gene: TRBV9; D gene: .; J gene: TRBJ2-2; CDR3 DNA: TGTGCCAGCAGCGTAGCCAAAACCGGGGAGCTGTTTTTT; CDR3 protein: CASSVAKTGELFF
clone size: .; V gene: TRBV6-6; D gene: .; J gene: TRBJ1-5; CDR3 DNA: TGTGCCAGCAGTTTACAGGAGATCAATCAGCCCCAGCATTTT; CDR3 protein: CASSLQEINQPQHF
clone size: few; V gene: TRBV29-1; D gene: .; J gene: TRBJ2-7; CDR3 DNA: TGCAGCGTTCGGCCGACAGCCTCCTACGAGCAGTACTTC; CDR3 protein: CSVRPTASYEQYF
clone size: .; V gene: TRBV6-1; D gene: .; J gene: TRBJ1-1; CDR3 DNA: TGTGCCAGCAGTGAATATCCAAACATGAACACTGAAGCTTTCTTT; CDR3 protein: CASSEYPNMNTEAFF
clone size: .; V gene: TRBV28; D gene: TRBD2; J gene: TRBJ2-1; CDR3 DNA: TGTGCCAGCAGTGTCGGGACTAGCGGGACTAATGAGCAGTTCTTC; CDR3 protein: CASSVGTSGTNEQFF
clone size: few; V gene: TRBV19; D gene: TRBD1; J gene: TRBJ2-5; CDR3 DNA: TGTGCCACCCGGGACAGGGGGCCGGAGACCCAGTACTTC; CDR3 protein: CATRDRGPETQYF
clone size: .; V gene: TRBV28; D gene: .; J gene: TRBJ1-5; CDR3 DNA: TGTGCCAGCAGTTTAGGTGATGGCAGGATATTTCCCCAGCATTTT; CDR3 protein: CASSLGDGRIFPQHF
clone size: .; V gene: TRBV4-3; D gene: .; J gene: TRBJ2-2; CDR3 DNA: TGCGCCAGCAGCCAAGAACGGGGTTCCGGGGAGCTGTTTTTT; CDR3 protein: CASSQERGSGELFF
clone size: .; V gene: TRBV11-2; D gene: .; J gene: TRBJ2-7; CDR3 DNA: TGTGCCAGCAGCTTAGGTGGCGCGGGTGGGTACGAGCAGTACTTC; CDR3 protein: CASSLGGAGGYEQYF
clone size: few; V gene: TRBV5-1; D gene: TRBD2; J gene: TRBJ2-3; CDR3 DNA: TGCGCCAGCAGCTTACTAGCGGGAGGGCCTGATACGCAGTATTTT; CDR3 protein: CASSLLAGGPDTQYF
clone size: few; V gene: TRBV4-1; D gene: TRBD2; J gene: TRBJ2-1; CDR3 DNA: TGCGCCAGCAGCCAAGAGTCGTACGTGGGCGGGAGGGATAATGAGCAGTTCTTC; CDR3 protein: CASSQESYVGGRDNEQFF
clone size: few; V gene: TRBV9; D gene: .; J gene: TRBJ1-5; CDR3 DNA: TGTGCCAGCAGCTTGGGGGGGGACCAGCCCCAGCATTTT; CDR3 protein: CASSLGGDQPQHF
clone size: few; V gene: TRBV11-1; D gene: TRBD1; J gene: TRBJ2-7; CDR3 DNA: TGTGCCAGCAGCTTCAACAGGGGTTACGGGCAGTACTTC; CDR3 protein: CASSFNRGYGQYF
clone size: .; V gene: TRBV19; D gene: TRBD1; J gene: TRBJ1-5; CDR3 DNA: TGTGCCAGCCGACACCGGGACAGCTTTTCCAGCAATCAGCCCCAGCATTTT; CDR3 protein: CASRHRDSFSSNQPQHF